Listed below are T cell receptor beta chains from one sample, sequenced in a study of T cell responses to AZD1222 COVID-19 vaccine. Libraries were prepared by immunoSEQ multiplex PCR; TCRdb keeps only in-frame clonotypes and omits some of them. This sample carries 100,000 to 150,000 clones, about 90% of them seen once, and the ten largest clones take around 9.3%. The specimen was peripheral blood, collected on day 0 of AZD1222 vaccination. The receptors were gathered from an adult in good health. Each CDR3 is given with its conserved first and last residue. D genes are given only for firm matches. Clone size is shown for a subset of rows, as once, few, many or a class of expanded clone.

d_call	cdr3_length	clone_size	v_call	j_call	cdr3_aa	cdr3_nt
.	16	once	TRBV2	TRBJ1-2	CASSEALDSTNYGYTF	TGTGCCAGCAGTGAAGCGCTTGACAGCACTAACTATGGCTACACCTTC
TRBD2	15	.	TRBV4-3	TRBJ2-7	CASSQAGTSGGQQYF	TGCGCCAGCAGCCAAGCAGGGACTAGCGGGGGGCAGCAGTACTTC
TRBD1	14	.	TRBV7-2	TRBJ2-7	CASSLDRVRDEQYF	TGTGCCAGCAGCCTAGACAGGGTGAGAGACGAGCAGTACTTC
TRBD1	14	.	TRBV5-4	TRBJ1-1	CASSGDRGNTEAFF	TGTGCCAGCAGCGGGGACAGGGGGAACACTGAAGCTTTCTTT
.	12	.	TRBV19	TRBJ1-2	CASSRANYGYTF	TGTGCCAGTTCCAGGGCTAACTATGGCTACACCTTC
.	14	.	TRBV6-5	TRBJ2-7	CASSYSGTLYEQYF	TGTGCCAGCAGTTACTCGGGGACACTCTACGAGCAGTACTTC
TRBD2	13	.	TRBV7-3	TRBJ2-1	CASSFRGDNEQFF	TGTGCCAGCAGCTTTCGGGGGGACAATGAGCAGTTCTTC
.	12	.	TRBV18	TRBJ2-3	CASSPPIDTQYF	TGTGCCAGCTCACCACCAATTGATACGCAGTATTTT
.	14	.	TRBV14	TRBJ2-7	CASSQVNTPYEQYF	TGTGCCAGCAGCCAAGTAAACACTCCCTACGAGCAGTACTTC
TRBD1	13	.	TRBV5-4	TRBJ1-2	CASSLAQGAGYTF	TGTGCCAGCAGCTTGGCTCAGGGGGCGGGCTACACCTTC
.	15	.	TRBV3-1/TRBV3-2	TRBJ1-4	CASSQVTGGGEKLFF	TGTGCCAGCAGCCAAGTAACAGGAGGTGGTGAAAAACTGTTTTTT
.	15	.	TRBV4-1	TRBJ2-3	CASSQDVGVTDTQYF	TGCGCCAGCAGCCAAGATGTAGGAGTCACAGATACGCAGTATTTT
.	14	.	TRBV9	TRBJ2-7	CASSVELGTYEQYF	TGTGCCAGCAGCGTCGAGCTGGGTACCTACGAGCAGTACTTC
.	16	.	TRBV7-9	TRBJ2-7	CASSLDRDLPRAEQYF	TGTGCCAGCAGCTTGGACCGGGACTTACCCCGCGCCGAGCAGTACTTC
.	14	.	TRBV9	TRBJ1-4	CASSTGGPGEKLFF	TGTGCCAGCAGCACTGGTGGTCCCGGGGAAAAACTGTTTTTT
TRBD2	16	.	TRBV11-2	TRBJ2-5	CASSLGGTSGRETQYF	TGTGCCAGCAGCTTAGGGGGGACTAGCGGGAGAGAGACCCAGTACTTC
.	16	few	TRBV2	TRBJ2-3	CASSEGVGLSTDTQYF	TGTGCCAGCAGTGAAGGAGTGGGCCTCTCAACAGATACGCAGTATTTT
TRBD2	14	once	TRBV6-5	TRBJ2-5	CASSRTRGQETQYF	TGTGCCAGCAGCCGGACTAGAGGCCAAGAGACCCAGTACTTC
TRBD1	14	.	TRBV30	TRBJ1-1	CAWSKAGGNTEAFF	TGTGCCTGGAGTAAGGCAGGGGGGAACACTGAAGCTTTCTTT
.	14	.	TRBV27	TRBJ2-2	CASSSRAGGGELFF	TGTGCCAGCAGTTCCCGCGCCGGGGGCGGGGAGCTGTTTTTT
TRBD1	16	.	TRBV7-2	TRBJ1-1	CASSLGVAQGGTEAFF	TGTGCCAGCAGCTTAGGAGTCGCGCAGGGGGGGACTGAAGCTTTCTTT
.	13	.	TRBV12-3/TRBV12-4	TRBJ2-7	CASSLKPSVEQYF	TGTGCCAGCAGTTTAAAACCGTCCGTGGAGCAGTACTTC
TRBD1	13	.	TRBV30	TRBJ1-2	CAFGDRANYGYTF	TGTGCCTTCGGCGACAGGGCTAACTATGGCTACACCTTC
.	15	.	TRBV27	TRBJ2-7	CASSLSLTGNYEQYF	TGTGCCAGCAGTTTGAGTTTAACGGGAAACTACGAGCAGTACTTC
TRBD2	14	.	TRBV7-2	TRBJ2-3	CASSLGLAADTQYF	TGTGCCAGCAGCTTAGGACTAGCTGCAGATACGCAGTATTTT
.	16	.	TRBV6-2/TRBV6-3	TRBJ1-5	CASSTKQGRGNQPQHF	TGTGCCAGCAGCACTAAACAGGGAAGGGGAAATCAGCCCCAGCATTTT
.	16	.	TRBV5-6	TRBJ2-1	CASSLVARLGYNEQFF	TGTGCCAGCAGCTTGGTAGCTAGACTGGGTTACAATGAGCAGTTCTTC
.	13	.	TRBV27	TRBJ2-7	CASSLEGSPEQYF	TGTGCCAGCAGTTTGGAAGGATCCCCCGAGCAGTACTTC
TRBD2	14	.	TRBV20-1	TRBJ2-7	CSASATSGAYEQYF	TGCAGTGCTAGTGCGACTAGCGGGGCCTACGAGCAGTACTTC
.	14	.	TRBV5-1	TRBJ1-4	CASSPLGRGEKLFF	TGCGCCAGCAGCCCTCTTGGGCGCGGGGAAAAACTGTTTTTT
.	14	.	TRBV5-1	TRBJ2-7	CASSLVSGSYEQYF	TGCGCCAGCAGCTTGGTATCAGGGTCCTACGAGCAGTACTTC
TRBD1	14	.	TRBV19	TRBJ2-2	CASRKTGVDGELFF	TGTGCCAGTAGGAAGACAGGGGTTGACGGGGAGCTGTTTTTT
TRBD1	17	.	TRBV28	TRBJ1-2	CASSAAGLGTGGEGYTF	TGTGCCAGCAGCGCTGCGGGACTCGGGACAGGGGGCGAAGGCTACACCTTC
TRBD2	15	.	TRBV5-1	TRBJ2-1	CASSLEGGRNNEQFF	TGCGCCAGCAGCTTGGAGGGCGGGAGGAACAATGAGCAGTTCTTC
TRBD1	17	.	TRBV2	TRBJ1-1	CASNVRQGALVDTEAFF	TGTGCCAGCAATGTCCGACAGGGGGCGTTAGTCGACACTGAAGCTTTCTTT
TRBD2	15	once	TRBV6-5	TRBJ2-1	CASSLGLAGSNEQFF	TGTGCCAGCAGCCTCGGGCTAGCGGGGTCCAATGAGCAGTTCTTC
.	14	.	TRBV5-5	TRBJ2-1	CASSLDRAYNEQFF	TGTGCCAGCAGCTTGGACAGGGCGTACAATGAGCAGTTCTTC
.	15	few	TRBV5-1	TRBJ2-1	CASSLGRWEYNEQFF	TGCGCCAGCAGCTTGGGACGGTGGGAGTACAATGAGCAGTTCTTC
.	12	.	TRBV28	TRBJ1-2	CASLRGHGGYTF	TGTGCCAGCCTCCGGGGGCATGGGGGCTACACCTTC
TRBD1	15	.	TRBV3-1/TRBV3-2	TRBJ1-2	CASSQDGQGADGYTF	TGTGCCAGCAGCCAAGACGGACAGGGGGCGGATGGCTACACCTTC
.	13	.	TRBV30	TRBJ1-1	CAWSLTRDTEAFF	TGTGCCTGGAGCTTGACCAGGGATACTGAAGCTTTCTTT
TRBD1	15	.	TRBV2	TRBJ2-1	CASRDTGGAGNEQFF	TGTGCCAGCAGGGACACAGGGGGCGCGGGCAATGAGCAGTTCTTC
.	12	once	TRBV6-2/TRBV6-3	TRBJ1-2	CASSARQGGYTF	TGTGCCAGCAGTGCCCGCCAGGGGGGCTACACCTTC
.	13	.	TRBV9	TRBJ1-1	CASSGNPNTEAFF	TGTGCCAGCAGCGGCAATCCGAACACTGAAGCTTTCTTT
TRBD1	15	once	TRBV5-1	TRBJ1-4	CASSLDRGREEKLFF	TGCGCCAGCAGCCTGGACAGGGGAAGGGAAGAAAAACTGTTTTTT
.	13	.	TRBV19	TRBJ1-2	CASSIQVSYGYTF	TGTGCCAGTAGTATTCAAGTAAGCTATGGCTACACCTTC
.	13	.	TRBV7-2	TRBJ2-5	CASSLNPQETQYF	TGTGCCAGCAGCTTAAATCCTCAAGAGACCCAGTACTTC
.	14	once	TRBV5-8	TRBJ2-3	CASSLATSTDTQYF	TGTGCCAGCAGCTTGGCTACGTCAACAGATACGCAGTATTTT
.	14	.	TRBV5-4	TRBJ2-7	CASSLVPTADEQYF	TGTGCCAGCAGCTTGGTACCGACGGCGGACGAGCAGTACTTC
.	13	.	TRBV12-3/TRBV12-4	TRBJ2-4	CASSLSGGNIQYF	TGTGCCAGCAGTTTATCCGGGGGAAACATTCAGTACTTC
.	16	.	TRBV27	TRBJ2-1	CASSFEGGPGYNEQFF	TGTGCCAGCAGTTTCGAGGGTGGGCCGGGGTACAATGAGCAGTTCTTC
TRBD2	14	.	TRBV5-6	TRBJ2-1	CASSAGTSFNEQFF	TGTGCCAGCAGCGCCGGGACTAGCTTTAATGAGCAGTTCTTC
.	15	.	TRBV6-5	TRBJ1-5	CASSQARQGNQPQHF	TGTGCCAGCAGTCAGGCCCGACAGGGCAATCAGCCCCAGCATTTT
.	13	.	TRBV27	TRBJ2-7	CASSFGFSYEQYF	TGTGCCAGCAGTTTCGGGTTCTCCTACGAGCAGTACTTC
.	15	.	TRBV27	TRBJ2-2	CASSLSGVGTGELFF	TGTGCCAGCAGCTTATCAGGGGTCGGCACCGGGGAGCTGTTTTTT
TRBD2	14	.	TRBV11-3	TRBJ2-1	CASSFGGSRYEQFF	TGTGCCAGCAGCTTTGGCGGGAGTCGGTATGAGCAGTTCTTC
.	15	.	TRBV6-6	TRBJ2-3	CASSYYATSTDTQYF	TGTGCCAGCAGTTACTATGCGACTAGCACAGATACGCAGTATTTT
.	13	few	TRBV12-3/TRBV12-4	TRBJ1-2	CASSLPRPYGYTF	TGTGCCAGCAGTTTACCGCGCCCCTATGGCTACACCTTC
.	17	few	TRBV27	TRBJ1-6	CASSLTPPGQGRTPLHF	TGTGCCAGCAGTTTAACCCCGCCGGGACAAGGAAGAACACCCCTCCACTTT